A single sample gave rise to the 14 T cell receptor beta chains below, sequenced in a study of T cells after yellow fever vaccination. A single record per CDR3 protein comes from TCRdb applying MiXCR to the 5' RACE reads. This repertoire shows around 68,000 distinct CDR3 sequences, around 7.1% found once; its top ten account for around 30%. The material sequenced was CD8+ T cells sorted from PBMCs, taken roughly 10 days after the first yellow fever vaccination. Receptor source: a man younger than 35 who received the YFV17D yellow fever vaccine.

This clonotype was found many times. The chain recombines TRBV4-2 with TRBJ1-2; D may be TRBD1 (5 bases). CDR3 length: 14 amino acids. Trimming took off 1 base at V and 12 bases at J, with 18 bases between the two ends. CDR1 and CDR2 (germline): LGHNA, YNFKEQ. The chain's CDR3 is CASSQALPGGGNTF. CDR3 nucleotides: TGTGCCAGCAGCCAAGCACTACCCGGGGGTGGAAACACCTTC.

This clonotype was found many times. The CDR3 DNA sequence: TGTGCCAGCAGTATAACGGACAGGGCCCCCACAGATACGCAGTATTTT. This codes for CASSITDRAPTDTQYF. The rearrangement uses TRBV27 and TRBJ2-3, with 8 bases matching TRBD1. Germline trimming cut 5 bases from V and 2 bases from J; bases unmatched to any gene: 9. CDR3 size: 16 residues. The germline V gene has CDR1 MNHEY and CDR2 SMNVEV (reference sequence).

This clonotype was found a few times. This chain connects TRBV6-2 or TRBV6-3 to TRBJ2-7; D is perhaps TRBD1 (6 bases). CDR1 MNHEY and CDR2 SVGEGT come from the germline V gene. The V end was cut by 0 bases, the J end by 4 bases, with 13 bases between. This CDR3 has 15 residues. This CDR3 is CASSYSTGRGYEQYV. The CDR3 nucleotides are TGTGCCAGCAGTTACTCGACGGGCAGGGGATACGAGCAGTACGTC.

The genes are TRBV7-9 and TRBJ1-6; 7 bases fit TRBD1. V dropped 5 bases and J dropped 7; count of bases not matched to a gene: 8. CDR1 and CDR2 (germline): SEHNR, FQNEAQ (reference sequence). The CDR3 loop spans 15 amino acids. The CDR3 nucleotides are TGTGCCAGCAGCCCCCCGGGACAGACAAATTCACCCCTCCACTTT. Translated: CASSPPGQTNSPLHF. The full variable domain, in which reference TRBV7-9 and TRBJ1-6 provide the parts outside the CDR3, is DTGVSQNPRHKITKRGQNVTFRCDPISEHNRLYWYRQTLGQGPEFLTYFQNEAQLEKSRLLSDRFSAERPKGSFSTLEIQRTEQGDSAMYLCASSPPGQTNSPLHFGNGTRLTVT.

This clonotype has at least ten counts. This sequence joins TRBV11-2 and TRBJ2-7, with 9 nucleotides matching TRBD1. The J segment lost 1 base and the V segment lost 5 bases, leaving 6 bases of the junction unmatched. The CDR3 is 15 residues long. Germline CDR1 is SGHAT and CDR2 is FQNNGV. Written as DNA, the CDR3 is TGTGCCAGCAGCCTGGGACAGGGACCTTCCTACGAGCAGTACGTC. Residues: CASSLGQGPSYEQYV.

The V call is TRBV15, the J call TRBJ1-1; D ambiguous. This CDR3 is built from 22 residues. Germline loops: CDR1 LNHNV, CDR2 YYDKDF (reference sequence). V was cut by 0 bases and J by 1 base, with 30 bases left in between. The CDR3 loop reads CATSREIVGLLVDGGRNTEAFF. DNA of the CDR3: TGTGCCACCAGCAGAGAGATAGTCGGTCTCTTAGTGGACGGAGGACGGAACACTGAAGCTTTCTTT.

The genes are TRBV7-9 and TRBJ2-7; D is unclear. Trimming took 2 bases from V and 2 from J, leaving 7 bases between them. The germline gives CDR1 SEHNR, CDR2 FQNEAQ (reference sequence). This CDR3 region has 13 residues. CDR3 loop: CASSLPSTYEQYF. The CDR3 DNA follows: TGTGCCAGCAGCTTACCTTCGACCTACGAGCAGTACTTC.

The sample holds a few counts of this clonotype. The rearrangement uses TRBV20-1 and TRBJ1-6; tentative D call: TRBD1 (5 bases). V lost 1 base and J lost 5, with 12 bases in between. CDR3 length: 15 amino acids. CDR1 is DFQATT, CDR2 SNEGSKA, per germline (reference sequence). The CDR3 DNA is TGCAGTGCTAGAGTCCCCAGGGAACATAATTCACCCCTCCACTTT. As protein: CSARVPREHNSPLHF.

The chain uses TRBV2 and TRBJ1-5, with D perhaps TRBD1 (6 bases). The ends were cut back, 8 bases at V and 4 bases at J, with 15 bases in the middle. Per the germline V gene, CDR1 is SNHLY and CDR2 is FYNNEI. This CDR3 comprises 14 residues. The DNA of the CDR3 is TGTGCCAGCCGCCCTACAGGGCAAAATCAGCCCCAGCATTTT. It translates to CASRPTGQNQPQHF.

This clonotype was found many times. The V gene is TRBV5-5, the J gene TRBJ1-5; no definite D call. Per the germline V gene, CDR1 is SGHKS and CDR2 is YYEKEE (reference sequence). This CDR3 region has 15 residues. Trimming shortened V by 3 bases and J by 5 bases, and 15 bases separated the two germline ends. CDR3 DNA sequence: TGTGCCAGCAGCTCCTCCGAGAGAGGGCATCAGCCCCAGCATTTT. It specifies CASSSSERGHQPQHF.

This clonotype came up a few times. The V gene is TRBV12-3 or TRBV12-4, the J gene TRBJ2-2, with TRBD2 identical over 9 bases. CDR3 size: 16 residues. V shed 7 bases, J shed 0 bases, and the junction held 6 bases outside the gene matches. Here the CDR3 DNA reads TGTGCCAGCACCCCGGCGGGGGGGCCGAACACCGGGGAGCTGTTTTTT. It codes for CASTPAGGPNTGELFF.

The rearrangement uses TRBV28 and TRBJ1-1; unclear D gene. Trimming cost V 5 bases and J 1 base, with 11 bases left between them. Germline loops: CDR1 MDHEN, CDR2 SYDVKM. CDR3 length: 14 amino acids. In DNA, the CDR3 is TGTGCCAGCAGTCTTTTTACCACGAACACTGAAGCTTTCTTT. It is translated as CASSLFTTNTEAFF.

The sample holds a few counts of this clonotype. The genes are TRBV28 and TRBJ2-2, with 7 positions matching TRBD1. V lost 6 bases to trimming and J lost 7 bases; unmatched junction nucleotides: 11. The CDR3 consists of 15 residues. Germline loops: CDR1 MDHEN, CDR2 SYDVKM. The CDR3 DNA reads TGTGCCAGCAGCCTCGTTACAGGGGATATCGGGGAGCTGTTTTTT. It specifies CASSLVTGDIGELFF.

This clonotype was seen many times. The chain recombines TRBV4-1 with TRBJ1-1, with TRBD1 identical over 7 bases. This CDR3 is built from 13 residues. Per the germline V gene, CDR1 is MGHRA and CDR2 is YSYEKL. With 4 bases clipped from V and 5 bases from J, the junction kept 4 bases outside the gene matches. The CDR3 DNA follows: TGCGCCAGCAGCCGGACAGGAGAGACTGAAGCTTTCTTT. This gives the protein CASSRTGETEAFF.